This T cell receptor beta chain appears in the sequencing data of a study of cytomegalovirus exposure and HLA in healthy donors. Findings and limits, study-wide: The sole available immune exposure information was CMV serostatus. Using the classifier, cytomegalovirus status was reportedly diagnosed with high specificity and sensitivity.

Comment on this clone: The antigen is undetermined.

The PCR was carried out with 60 Vbeta primers and 13 Jbeta primers. Some clones are missing from TCRdb's copy, which holds only in-frame ones; the method was immunoSEQ multiplex PCR. In the table there are more than 110,000 clones, about four fifths of which are singletons. The V and J ends lost 3 bases and 6 bases, in that order; junction bases with no gene match: 0. The CDR3 has 13 amino acids. The V gene's germline CDR1 is LNHNV and CDR2 YYDKDF (reference sequence). Source material: PBMCs. The genes are TRBV15 and TRBJ1-2; 11 bases agree with TRBD1. The source of this sequence is a man aged 35 to 55 in good health and CMV-seropositive. The CDR3 loop is CATSRGQGDGYTF. Written as DNA, the CDR3 is TGTGCCACCAGCAGGGGACAGGGGGATGGCTACACCTTC.